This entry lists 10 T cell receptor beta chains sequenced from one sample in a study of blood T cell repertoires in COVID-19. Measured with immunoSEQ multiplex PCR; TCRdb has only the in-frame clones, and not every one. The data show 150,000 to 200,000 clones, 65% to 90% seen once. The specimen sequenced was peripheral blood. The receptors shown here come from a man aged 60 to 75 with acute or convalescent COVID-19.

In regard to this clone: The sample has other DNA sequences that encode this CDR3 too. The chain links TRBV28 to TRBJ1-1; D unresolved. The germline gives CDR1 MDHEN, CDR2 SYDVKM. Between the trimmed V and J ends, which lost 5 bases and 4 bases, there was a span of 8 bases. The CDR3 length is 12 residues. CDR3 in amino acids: CASSPRGTEAFF. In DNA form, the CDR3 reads TGTGCCAGCAGTCCACGGGGCACTGAAGCTTTCTTT.

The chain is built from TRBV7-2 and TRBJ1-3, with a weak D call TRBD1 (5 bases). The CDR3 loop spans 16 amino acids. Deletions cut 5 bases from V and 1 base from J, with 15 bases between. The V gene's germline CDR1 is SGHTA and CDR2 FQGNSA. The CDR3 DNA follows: TGTGCCAGCAGCCCGGGGAGGGGTTATTCTGGAAACACCATATATTTT. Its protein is CASSPGRGYSGNTIYF.

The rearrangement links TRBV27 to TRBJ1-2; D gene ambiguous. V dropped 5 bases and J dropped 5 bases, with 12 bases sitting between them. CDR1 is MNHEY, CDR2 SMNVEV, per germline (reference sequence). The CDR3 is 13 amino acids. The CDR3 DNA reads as TGTGCCAGCAGTGCACGCGCCCAATATGGCTACACCTTC. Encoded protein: CASSARAQYGYTF.

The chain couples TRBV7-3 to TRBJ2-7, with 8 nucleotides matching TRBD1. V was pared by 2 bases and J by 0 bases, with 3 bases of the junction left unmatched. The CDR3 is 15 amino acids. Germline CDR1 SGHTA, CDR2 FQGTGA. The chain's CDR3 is CASSLQGAFSYEQYF. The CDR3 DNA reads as TGTGCCAGCAGCTTACAGGGGGCCTTCTCCTACGAGCAGTACTTC.

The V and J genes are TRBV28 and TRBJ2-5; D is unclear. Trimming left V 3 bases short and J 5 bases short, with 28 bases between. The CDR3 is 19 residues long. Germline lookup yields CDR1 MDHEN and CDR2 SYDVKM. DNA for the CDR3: TGTGCCAGCAGTTTTAGAGCGAAGTTTGTTAGCCGCTCGGGTGAGACCCAGTACTTC. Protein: CASSFRAKFVSRSGETQYF.

CDR3 in DNA: TGTGCCAGCTCACAGGGGCGGAGGGGTAATTCACCCCTCCACTTT. Amino acids: CASSQGRRGNSPLHF. The chain employs TRBV18 and TRBJ1-6, with D possibly TRBD1 on 5 matching bases. The germline gives CDR1 KGHSH, CDR2 LQKENI. This CDR3 region has 15 residues. Deletions cut 4 bases from V and 6 bases from J, with 13 bases between.

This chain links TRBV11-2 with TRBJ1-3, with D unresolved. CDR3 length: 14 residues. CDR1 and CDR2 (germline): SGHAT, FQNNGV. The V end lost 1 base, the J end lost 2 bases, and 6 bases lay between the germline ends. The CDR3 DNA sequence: TGTGCCAGCAGCTTAGTGGGAGCTGGAAACACCATATATTTT. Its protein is CASSLVGAGNTIYF.

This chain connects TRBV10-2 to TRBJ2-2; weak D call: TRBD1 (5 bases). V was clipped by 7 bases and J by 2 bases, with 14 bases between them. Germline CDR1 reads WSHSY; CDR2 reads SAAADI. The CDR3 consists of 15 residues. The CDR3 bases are TGCGCCAGCAATCTAGGGGTTGTCAACACCGGGGAGCTGTTTTTT. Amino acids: CASNLGVVNTGELFF.

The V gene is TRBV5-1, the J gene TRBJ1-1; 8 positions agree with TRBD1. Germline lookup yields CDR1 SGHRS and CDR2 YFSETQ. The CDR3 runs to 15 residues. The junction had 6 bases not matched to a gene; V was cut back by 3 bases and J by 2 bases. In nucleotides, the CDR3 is TGCGCCAGCAGCTCGACAGGGGCTCCCAACACTGAAGCTTTCTTT. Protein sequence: CASSSTGAPNTEAFF.

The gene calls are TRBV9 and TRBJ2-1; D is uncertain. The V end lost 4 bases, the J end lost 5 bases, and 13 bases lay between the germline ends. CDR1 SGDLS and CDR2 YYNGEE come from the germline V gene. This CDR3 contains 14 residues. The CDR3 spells CASSPGRVDNEQFF. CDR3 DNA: TGTGCCAGCAGCCCTGGTCGGGTTGACAATGAGCAGTTCTTC.